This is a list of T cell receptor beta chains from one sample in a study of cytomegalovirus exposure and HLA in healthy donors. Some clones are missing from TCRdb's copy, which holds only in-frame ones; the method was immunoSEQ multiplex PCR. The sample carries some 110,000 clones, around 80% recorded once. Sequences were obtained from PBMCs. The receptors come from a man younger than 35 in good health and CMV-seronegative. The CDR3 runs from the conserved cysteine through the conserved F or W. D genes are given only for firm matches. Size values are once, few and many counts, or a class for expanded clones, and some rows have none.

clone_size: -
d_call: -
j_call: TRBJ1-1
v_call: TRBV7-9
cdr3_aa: CASSPGGGDTEAFF

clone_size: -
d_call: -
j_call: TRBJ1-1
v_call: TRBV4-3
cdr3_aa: CASSQGFAGAFTEAFF

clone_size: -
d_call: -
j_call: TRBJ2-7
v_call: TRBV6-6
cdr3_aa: CASSYGRDAYEQYF

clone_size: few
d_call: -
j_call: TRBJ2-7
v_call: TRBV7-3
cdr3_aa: CASSPLRESEQYF

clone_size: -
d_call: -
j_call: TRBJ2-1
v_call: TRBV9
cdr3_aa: CASSRQVAYNEQFF

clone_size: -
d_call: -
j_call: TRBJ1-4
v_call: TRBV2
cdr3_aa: CASSEPGLGREKLFF

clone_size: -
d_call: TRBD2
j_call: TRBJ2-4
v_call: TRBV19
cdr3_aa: CAAALAGSHPLAKNIQYF

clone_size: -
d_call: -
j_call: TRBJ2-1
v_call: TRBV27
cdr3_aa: CASTDPRGNYNEQFF

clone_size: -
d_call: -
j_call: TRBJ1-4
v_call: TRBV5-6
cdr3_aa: CASSFGQPNEKLFF

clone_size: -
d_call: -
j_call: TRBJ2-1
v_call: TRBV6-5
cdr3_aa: CASSYAGSSNEQFF

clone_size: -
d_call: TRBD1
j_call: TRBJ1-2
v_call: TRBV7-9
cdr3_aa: CASSLDPWAGGGYTF

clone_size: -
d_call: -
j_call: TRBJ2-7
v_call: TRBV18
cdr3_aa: CASSRGPPAYEQYF

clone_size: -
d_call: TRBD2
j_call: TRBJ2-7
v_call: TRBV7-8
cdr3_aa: CASSLLAGVYEQYF

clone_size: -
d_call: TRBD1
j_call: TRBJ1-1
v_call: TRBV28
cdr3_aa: CASSRTWTGLNTEAFF

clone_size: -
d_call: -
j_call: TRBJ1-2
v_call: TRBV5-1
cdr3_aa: CASSLGQGGGYTF

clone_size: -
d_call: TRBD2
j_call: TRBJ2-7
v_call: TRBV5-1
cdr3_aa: CASSQEFLAVKQYF

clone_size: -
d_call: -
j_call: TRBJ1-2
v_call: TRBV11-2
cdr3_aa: CASSLGDSIYGYTF

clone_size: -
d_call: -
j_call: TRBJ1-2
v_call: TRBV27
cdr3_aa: CASSPLGSFEGYTF

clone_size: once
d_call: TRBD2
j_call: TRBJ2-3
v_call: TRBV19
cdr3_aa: CASQREGTDTQYF

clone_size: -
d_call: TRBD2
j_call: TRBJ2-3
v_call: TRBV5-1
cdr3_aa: CASSPRTSGPAFTDTQYF

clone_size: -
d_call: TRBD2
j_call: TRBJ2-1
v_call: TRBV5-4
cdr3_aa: CASSLVGGSFNEQFF

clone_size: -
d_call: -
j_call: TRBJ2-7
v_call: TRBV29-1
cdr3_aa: CSFSVLTYEQYF

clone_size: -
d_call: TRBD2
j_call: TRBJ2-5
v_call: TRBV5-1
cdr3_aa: CASSSLAGSGTQYF

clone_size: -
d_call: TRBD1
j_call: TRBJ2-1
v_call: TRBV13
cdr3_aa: CASSPMTGGNEQFF

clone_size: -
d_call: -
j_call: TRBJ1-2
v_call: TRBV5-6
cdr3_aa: CASSPRGGKINYGYTF

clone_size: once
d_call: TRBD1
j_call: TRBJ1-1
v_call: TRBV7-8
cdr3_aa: CASSLPGQGAENTEAFF